These T cell receptor beta chains were read from a single sample in a study of T cell changes during pregnancy in multiple sclerosis. Using immunoSEQ multiplex PCR, the repertoire was profiled, and TCRdb retains in-frame clones only, with some absent. The sample carries about 46,000 clones, 85% to 95% recorded once. The sample here was CD8+ T cells from peripheral blood mononuclear cells, taken in the first trimester of pregnancy. Receptors were obtained from a female donor with multiple sclerosis, enrolled in a pregnancy study. Each CDR3 is given with its conserved first and last residue. The order of the fields is J gene, D gene, V gene, clone size, CDR3 protein, CDR3 DNA. D genes are given only for firm matches. Clone size is stated in some rows and not others, as once, few, many or a class when expanded.

J: TRBJ1-2
D: TRBD1
V: TRBV2
size: NA
CDR3: CASSVGQGTANYGYTF
DNA: TGTGCCAGCAGTGTCGGACAGGGGACGGCTAACTATGGCTACACCTTC

J: TRBJ1-1
D: NA
V: TRBV6-6
size: NA
CDR3: CASSYSMGRMNTEAFF
DNA: TGTGCCAGCAGTTACTCGATGGGCAGAATGAACACTGAAGCTTTCTTT

J: TRBJ2-1
D: NA
V: TRBV7-9
size: NA
CDR3: CASSLNQYEQFF
DNA: TGTGCCAGCAGCCTTAATCAGTATGAGCAGTTCTTC

J: TRBJ1-2
D: TRBD1
V: TRBV29-1
size: NA
CDR3: CSARTGEGYGYTF
DNA: TGCAGCGCAAGGACAGGGGAGGGCTATGGCTACACCTTC

J: TRBJ1-2
D: TRBD1
V: TRBV5-1
size: NA
CDR3: CASSLYQSRQGVRYGYTF
DNA: TGCGCCAGCAGCTTATACCAAAGCCGACAGGGCGTCCGATATGGCTACACCTTC

J: TRBJ1-2
D: TRBD1
V: TRBV4-1
size: NA
CDR3: CASSQGQTGSDANYGYTF
DNA: TGCGCCAGCAGCCAAGGTCAGACAGGGTCCGATGCTAACTATGGCTACACCTTC

J: TRBJ2-1
D: TRBD2
V: TRBV7-9
size: NA
CDR3: CASSPLTSGRSGEQFF
DNA: TGTGCCAGCAGCCCATTGACTAGCGGGAGGTCGGGTGAGCAGTTCTTC

J: TRBJ2-1
D: TRBD2
V: TRBV27
size: NA
CDR3: CASSLTLAGGNEQFF
DNA: TGTGCCAGCAGTTTAACACTAGCGGGAGGCAATGAGCAGTTCTTC

J: TRBJ1-2
D: NA
V: TRBV4-3
size: NA
CDR3: CASSQDPAGANYGYTF
DNA: TGCGCCAGCAGCCAAGATCCGGCAGGCGCGAACTATGGCTACACCTTC

J: TRBJ1-4
D: NA
V: TRBV18
size: once
CDR3: CASSEKGLTATNEKLFF
DNA: TGTGCCAGCTCAGAGAAGGGACTTACCGCAACTAATGAAAAACTGTTTTTT

J: TRBJ2-1
D: TRBD1
V: TRBV2
size: NA
CDR3: CASSRDRGDNEQFF
DNA: TGTGCCAGCAGCCGGGACAGGGGTGACAATGAGCAGTTCTTC

J: TRBJ2-5
D: TRBD1
V: TRBV19
size: NA
CDR3: CASRPGQGVQETQYF
DNA: TGTGCCAGTAGACCGGGACAGGGGGTTCAAGAGACCCAGTACTTC

J: TRBJ2-7
D: NA
V: TRBV27
size: NA
CDR3: CASRPGVGSHEQYF
DNA: TGTGCCAGCAGGCCCGGGGTGGGGTCCCACGAGCAGTACTTC

J: TRBJ2-1
D: NA
V: TRBV6-5
size: NA
CDR3: CASSYRDFSYNEQFF
DNA: TGTGCCAGCAGTTACCGGGACTTCTCCTACAATGAGCAGTTCTTC

J: TRBJ1-1
D: TRBD1
V: TRBV19
size: NA
CDR3: CASSIGDRNTEAFF
DNA: TGTGCCAGTAGTATAGGGGACAGGAACACTGAAGCTTTCTTT

J: TRBJ2-5
D: TRBD2
V: TRBV9
size: NA
CDR3: CASSATSGGEETQYF
DNA: TGTGCCAGCAGCGCCACTAGCGGGGGGGAAGAGACCCAGTACTTC

J: TRBJ1-1
D: NA
V: TRBV7-8
size: NA
CDR3: CASSLGRTALNTEAFF
DNA: TGTGCCAGCAGCTTAGGCCGGACAGCCCTGAACACTGAAGCTTTCTTT

J: TRBJ2-1
D: NA
V: TRBV5-1
size: NA
CDR3: CASSLGGDNEQFF
DNA: TGCGCCAGCAGCTTGGGCGGGGACAATGAGCAGTTCTTC

J: TRBJ1-3
D: TRBD1
V: TRBV7-6
size: NA
CDR3: CASSLTLGQGTGNTIYF
DNA: TGTGCCAGCAGCTTGACCTTGGGACAGGGAACCGGAAACACCATATATTTT

J: TRBJ2-3
D: NA
V: TRBV6-4
size: NA
CDR3: CASAQRDGSTDTQYF
DNA: TGTGCCAGCGCCCAGCGTGACGGTAGCACAGATACGCAGTATTTT

J: TRBJ2-7
D: NA
V: TRBV11-2
size: once
CDR3: CASSFEGAYEQYF
DNA: TGTGCCAGCAGCTTTGAGGGGGCCTACGAGCAGTACTTC

J: TRBJ2-5
D: NA
V: TRBV5-4
size: NA
CDR3: CASSLGQGQETQYF
DNA: TGTGCCAGCAGCTTGGGGCAGGGCCAAGAGACCCAGTACTTC

J: TRBJ2-1
D: TRBD2
V: TRBV5-4
size: NA
CDR3: CASSRLAGAYNEQFF
DNA: TGTGCCAGCAGCAGACTAGCGGGGGCCTACAATGAGCAGTTCTTC

J: TRBJ2-7
D: TRBD1
V: TRBV25-1
size: NA
CDR3: CASSVRGQTTYEQYF
DNA: TGTGCCAGCAGTGTCCGGGGACAGACAACCTACGAGCAGTACTTC